Listed below are T cell receptor beta chains from one sample, sequenced in a study of T cell responses to AZD1222 COVID-19 vaccine. Generated by immunoSEQ multiplex PCR, the TCRdb table keeps only in-frame clones and is missing some. The data hold about 130,000 clones, with around 92% observed a single time. The sequencing used peripheral blood, collected 28 days after the second AZD1222 dose. All receptors come from an adult who received the AZD1222 COVID-19 vaccine. CDR3s include the opening cysteine and the closing phenylalanine or tryptophan. D genes are given only for firm matches. Only part of the rows carry a size: once, few, many, or a class if the clone is expanded.

>TRBJ1-2|TRBV30|NA|NA
CAWGPRNNYGYTF
TGTGCCTGGGGTCCCAGGAATAACTATGGCTACACCTTC
>TRBJ1-2|TRBV29-1|NA|NA
CSVEWAGDGYTF
TGCAGCGTTGAATGGGCAGGTGATGGCTACACCTTC
>TRBJ2-1|TRBV2|NA|TRBD1
CASSEELTGGEYFF
TGTGCCAGCAGTGAAGAGCTGACAGGGGGCGAGTATTTCTTC
>TRBJ1-5|TRBV19|NA|NA
CASSRQNNQPQHF
TGTGCCAGTAGCCGACAGAACAATCAGCCCCAGCATTTT
>TRBJ1-2|TRBV3-1/TRBV3-2|NA|NA
CASSQGVRGYTF
TGTGCCAGCAGCCAAGGAGTAAGAGGCTACACCTTC
>TRBJ1-6|TRBV14|NA|TRBD1
CASSQVAGGNSPLHF
TGTGCCAGCAGCCAAGTGGCAGGGGGTAATTCACCCCTCCACTTT
>TRBJ1-1|TRBV28|NA|NA
CASIRDTNPNTEAFF
TGTGCCAGCATAAGGGACACCAATCCGAACACTGAAGCTTTCTTT
>TRBJ2-7|TRBV15|NA|TRBD1
CATSHSTGYEQYF
TGTGCCACCAGCCATTCGACAGGGTACGAGCAGTACTTC
>TRBJ2-5|TRBV7-6|few|NA
CASSLGPNQETQYF
TGTGCCAGCAGCCTGGGTCCTAACCAAGAGACCCAGTACTTC
>TRBJ2-1|TRBV7-2|NA|NA
CASSLASSSSNEQFF
TGTGCCAGCAGCTTAGCCTCGTCCTCGTCCAATGAGCAGTTCTTC
>TRBJ1-2|TRBV6-5|NA|TRBD1
CASSQGTDFYGYTF
TGTGCCAGCAGCCAAGGGACAGACTTCTATGGCTACACCTTC
>TRBJ2-1|TRBV18|NA|TRBD2
CASSPPTGGWFF
TGTGCCAGCTCACCCCCCACGGGAGGGTGGTTCTTC
>TRBJ1-5|TRBV6-2/TRBV6-3|few|TRBD1
CASSYGQGSPNQPQHF
TGTGCCAGCAGTTACGGACAGGGCAGCCCCAATCAGCCCCAGCATTTT
>TRBJ2-7|TRBV16|NA|NA
CASSFGRYSYEQYF
TGTGCCAGCAGTTTTGGACGGTACTCCTACGAGCAGTACTTC
>TRBJ1-2|TRBV6-5|NA|NA
CASSYDSAYGYTF
TGTGCCAGCAGTTACGACAGCGCCTATGGCTACACCTTC
>TRBJ2-3|TRBV9|NA|TRBD2
CASSPGLATDTQYF
TGTGCCAGCAGCCCGGGACTAGCCACAGATACGCAGTATTTT
>TRBJ1-1|TRBV29-1|NA|NA
CSVEDEGRMNTEAFF
TGCAGCGTTGAAGATGAGGGCAGAATGAACACTGAAGCTTTCTTT
>TRBJ1-5|TRBV19|once|NA
CASSYSNSNQPQHF
TGTGCCAGTAGCTATAGTAATAGCAATCAGCCCCAGCATTTT
>TRBJ2-1|TRBV5-1|once|TRBD2
CASSLGTSGSNEQFF
TGCGCCAGCAGCTTGGGGACTAGCGGGAGCAATGAGCAGTTCTTC
>TRBJ1-5|TRBV5-1|NA|NA
CASSFGEGQPQHF
TGCGCCAGCAGCTTTGGGGAAGGGCAGCCCCAGCATTTT
>TRBJ2-7|TRBV24-1|once|NA
CATSTGSSSYEQYF
TGTGCCACCAGCACGGGGAGTAGCTCCTACGAGCAGTACTTC
>TRBJ2-2|TRBV4-3|NA|TRBD1
CASSGGWLRDRVAGELFF
TGCGCCAGCAGCGGCGGGTGGCTCCGGGACAGGGTGGCCGGGGAGCTGTTTTTT
>TRBJ2-4|TRBV6-2/TRBV6-3|NA|NA
CASSSLGAYLAKNIQYF
TGTGCCAGCAGTTCCCTCGGGGCCTATCTAGCCAAAAACATTCAGTACTTC
>TRBJ2-7|TRBV28|NA|NA
CASRWGSDYEQYF
TGTGCCAGTCGTTGGGGGTCCGACTACGAGCAGTACTTC
>TRBJ1-2|TRBV19|NA|TRBD1
CASAKDRRFNYGYTF
TGTGCCAGCGCCAAGGACAGGCGATTTAACTATGGCTACACCTTC
>TRBJ2-7|TRBV25-1|NA|TRBD1
CASSGTGFYEQYF
TGTGCCAGCAGTGGGACAGGCTTCTACGAGCAGTACTTC
>TRBJ2-1|TRBV18|NA|NA
CATLVGNNEQFF
TGTGCCACACTGGTAGGGAACAATGAGCAGTTCTTC
>TRBJ2-5|TRBV29-1|NA|TRBD1
CSGRTGGTAETQYF
TGCAGCGGGAGGACAGGGGGAACTGCGGAGACCCAGTACTTC
>TRBJ2-3|TRBV24-1|NA|NA
CATSDFRGVNTDTQYF
TGTGCCACCAGTGATTTTAGGGGGGTAAACACAGATACGCAGTATTTT
>TRBJ2-3|TRBV10-2|NA|NA
CASRPGQPYSPTDTQYF
TGCGCCAGCAGGCCCGGACAGCCCTACTCCCCGACAGATACGCAGTATTTT
>TRBJ2-1|TRBV27|NA|TRBD2
CASRRTSGSSYNEQFF
TGTGCCAGCCGGCGGACTAGCGGGAGCTCCTACAATGAGCAGTTCTTC
>TRBJ1-1|TRBV6-6|NA|NA
CASSWDGLNTEAFF
TGTGCCAGCAGCTGGGACGGCCTGAACACTGAAGCTTTCTTT
>TRBJ2-7|TRBV19|once|TRBD1
CATGTGNIYEQYF
TGTGCCACCGGGACAGGGAATATCTACGAGCAGTACTTC
>TRBJ1-2|TRBV5-1|NA|NA
CASSLEVGGLFNYGYTF
TGCGCCAGCAGCTTGGAAGTGGGCGGCCTTTTTAACTATGGCTACACCTTC
>TRBJ1-6|TRBV19|NA|NA
CASSILAESPLHF
TGTGCCAGTAGTATTCTAGCGGAATCACCCCTCCACTTT
>TRBJ2-1|TRBV27|NA|TRBD1
CASSLQGAHEQFF
TGTGCCAGCAGTTTACAGGGGGCACATGAGCAGTTCTTC
>TRBJ1-1|TRBV5-4|NA|TRBD1
CASSLALTGVLNTEAFF
TGTGCCAGCAGCTTGGCCCTAACAGGGGTCCTGAACACTGAAGCTTTCTTT
>TRBJ1-1|TRBV7-6|NA|TRBD1
CASSLGTGGDTEAFF
TGTGCCAGCAGCTTAGGCACAGGGGGCGACACTGAAGCTTTCTTT